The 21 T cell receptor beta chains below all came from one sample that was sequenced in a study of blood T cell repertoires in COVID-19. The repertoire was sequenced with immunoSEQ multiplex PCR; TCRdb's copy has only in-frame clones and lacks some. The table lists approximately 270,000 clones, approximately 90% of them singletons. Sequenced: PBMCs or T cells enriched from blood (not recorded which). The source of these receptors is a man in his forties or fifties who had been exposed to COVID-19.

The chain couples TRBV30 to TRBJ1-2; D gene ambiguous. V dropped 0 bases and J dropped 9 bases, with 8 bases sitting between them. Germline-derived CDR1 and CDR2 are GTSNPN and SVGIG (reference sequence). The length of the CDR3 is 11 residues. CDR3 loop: CAWSVLQRYTF. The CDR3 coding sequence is TGTGCCTGGAGTGTTCTACAGCGCTACACCTTC.

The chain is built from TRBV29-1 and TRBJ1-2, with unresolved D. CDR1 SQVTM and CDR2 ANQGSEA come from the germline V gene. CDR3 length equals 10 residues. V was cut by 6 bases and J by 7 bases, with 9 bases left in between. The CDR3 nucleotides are TGCAGCGTCCCCGGGTGTGGCTACACCTTC. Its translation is CSVPGCGYTF.

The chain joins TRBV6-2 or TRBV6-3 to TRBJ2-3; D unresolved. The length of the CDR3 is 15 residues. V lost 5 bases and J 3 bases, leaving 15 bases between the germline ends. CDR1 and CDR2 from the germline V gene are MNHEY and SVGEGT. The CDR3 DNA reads TGTGCCAGCAGTCATCTAGTCAGTAGGACAGATACGCAGTATTTT. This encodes CASSHLVSRTDTQYF.

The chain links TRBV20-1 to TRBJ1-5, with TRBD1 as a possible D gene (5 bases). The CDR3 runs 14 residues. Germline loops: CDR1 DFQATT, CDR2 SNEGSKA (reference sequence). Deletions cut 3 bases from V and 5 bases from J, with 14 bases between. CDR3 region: CSASFREGDQPQHF. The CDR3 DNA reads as TGCAGTGCTAGTTTCAGGGAGGGTGATCAGCCCCAGCATTTT.

The CDR3 loop reads CASSQDETGVADTQYF. The CDR3 DNA reads as TGCGCCAGCAGCCAAGACGAAACGGGAGTAGCAGATACGCAGTATTTT. The V gene is TRBV4-1, the J gene TRBJ2-3; possible D gene TRBD2, 6 bases. The CDR3 loop spans 16 amino acids. V was trimmed by 0 bases and J by 4 bases, leaving 14 bases between them. Germline loops: CDR1 MGHRA, CDR2 YSYEKL.

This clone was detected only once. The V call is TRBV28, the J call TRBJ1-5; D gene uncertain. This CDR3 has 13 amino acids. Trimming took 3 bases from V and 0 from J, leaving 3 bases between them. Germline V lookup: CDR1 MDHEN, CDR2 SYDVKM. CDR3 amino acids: CASSFFSNQPQHF. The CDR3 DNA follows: TGTGCCAGCAGTTTCTTTAGCAATCAGCCCCAGCATTTT.

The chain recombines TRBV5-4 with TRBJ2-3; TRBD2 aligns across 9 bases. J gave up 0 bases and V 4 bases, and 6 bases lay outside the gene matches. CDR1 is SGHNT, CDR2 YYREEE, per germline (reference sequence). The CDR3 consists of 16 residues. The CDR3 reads CASSVSSGRSTDTQYF. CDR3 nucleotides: TGTGCCAGCAGCGTTAGTAGCGGGAGAAGCACAGATACGCAGTATTTT.

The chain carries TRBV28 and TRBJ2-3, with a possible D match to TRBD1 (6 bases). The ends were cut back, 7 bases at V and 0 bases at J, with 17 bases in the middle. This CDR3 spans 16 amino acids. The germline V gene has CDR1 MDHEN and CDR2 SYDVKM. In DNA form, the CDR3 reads TGTGCCAGCACCCCCAATGGGGGCCATAGCACAGATACGCAGTATTTT. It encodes CASTPNGGHSTDTQYF.

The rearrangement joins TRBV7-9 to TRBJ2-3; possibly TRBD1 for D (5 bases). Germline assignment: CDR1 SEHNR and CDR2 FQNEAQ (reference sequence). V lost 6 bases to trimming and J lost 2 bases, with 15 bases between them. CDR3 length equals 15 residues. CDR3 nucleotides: TGTGCCAGCAGTATGACGACAGCCGACACAGATACGCAGTATTTT. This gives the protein CASSMTTADTDTQYF.

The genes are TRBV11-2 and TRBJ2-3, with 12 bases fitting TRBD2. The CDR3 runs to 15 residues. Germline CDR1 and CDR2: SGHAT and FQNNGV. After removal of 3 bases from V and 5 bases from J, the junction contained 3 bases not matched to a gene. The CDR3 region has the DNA TGTGCCAGCAGCTTCCTAGCGGGAGGGGTAGATACGCAGTATTTT. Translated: CASSFLAGGVDTQYF.

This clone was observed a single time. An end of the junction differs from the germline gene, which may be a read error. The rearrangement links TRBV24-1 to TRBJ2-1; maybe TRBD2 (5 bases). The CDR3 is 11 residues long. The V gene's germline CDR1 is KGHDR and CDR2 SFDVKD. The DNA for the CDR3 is TGTGCCTCCAGCCGGGGATATGAGCAGTTCTTC. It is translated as CASSRGYEQFF.

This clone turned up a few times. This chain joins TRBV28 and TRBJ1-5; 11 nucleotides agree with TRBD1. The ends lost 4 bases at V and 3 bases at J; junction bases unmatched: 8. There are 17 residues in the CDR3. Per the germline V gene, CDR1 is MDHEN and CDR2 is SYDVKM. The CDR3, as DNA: TGTGCCAGCAGTTATCGCCGGGACAGGGGGTTCAATCAGCCCCAGCATTTT. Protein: CASSYRRDRGFNQPQHF.

The CDR3 region is CASSLVSGGSYEQYF. The CDR3 DNA reads as TGTGCCAGCAGCTTAGTTAGCGGGGGATCCTACGAGCAGTACTTC. The J gene is TRBJ2-7, the V gene TRBV7-2, with 9 bases lining up with TRBD2. Germline CDR1 reads SGHTA; CDR2 reads FQGNSA. The CDR3 covers 15 residues. The V gene end was trimmed by 1 base and the J gene end by 1 base; junction bases not matched to a gene: 2.

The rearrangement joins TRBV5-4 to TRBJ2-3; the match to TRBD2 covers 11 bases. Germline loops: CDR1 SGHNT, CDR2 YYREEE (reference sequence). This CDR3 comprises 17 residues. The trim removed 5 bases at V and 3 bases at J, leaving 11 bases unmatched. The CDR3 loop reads CASSLGRASGRTDTQYF. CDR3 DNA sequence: TGTGCCAGCAGTCTGGGGAGGGCTAGCGGGAGGACAGATACGCAGTATTTT.

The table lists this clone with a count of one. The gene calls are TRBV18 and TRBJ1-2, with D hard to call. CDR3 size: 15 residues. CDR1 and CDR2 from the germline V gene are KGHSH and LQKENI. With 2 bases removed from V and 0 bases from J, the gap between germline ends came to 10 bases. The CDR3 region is CASSPGGQANYGYTF. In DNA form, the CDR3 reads TGTGCCAGCTCACCAGGCGGGCAGGCTAACTATGGCTACACCTTC.

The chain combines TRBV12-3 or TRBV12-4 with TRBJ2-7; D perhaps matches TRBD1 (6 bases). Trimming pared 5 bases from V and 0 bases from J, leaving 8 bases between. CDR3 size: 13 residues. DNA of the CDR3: TGTGCCAGCAGTACCAGGGGCTCCTACGAGCAGTACTTC. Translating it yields CASSTRGSYEQYF.

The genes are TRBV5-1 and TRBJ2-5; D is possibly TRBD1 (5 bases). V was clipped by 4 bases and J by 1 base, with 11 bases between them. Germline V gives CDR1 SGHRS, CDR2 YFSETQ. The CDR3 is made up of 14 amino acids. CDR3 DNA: TGCGCCAGCAGCAATGACAGACGCCAAGAGACCCAGTACTTC. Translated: CASSNDRRQETQYF. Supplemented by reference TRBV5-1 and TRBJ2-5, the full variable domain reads KAGVTQTPRYLIKTRGQQVTLSCSPISGHRSVSWYQQTPGQGLQFLFEYFSETQRNKGNFPGRFSGRQFSNSRSEMNVSTLELGDSALYLCASSNDRRQETQYFGPGTRLLVL.

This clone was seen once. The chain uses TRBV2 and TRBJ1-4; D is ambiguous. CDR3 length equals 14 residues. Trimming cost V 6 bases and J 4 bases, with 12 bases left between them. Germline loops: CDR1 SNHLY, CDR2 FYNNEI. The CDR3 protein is CASRSGWGNEKLFF. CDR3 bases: TGTGCCAGCAGATCGGGATGGGGTAATGAAAAACTGTTTTTT. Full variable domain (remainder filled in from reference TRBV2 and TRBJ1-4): EPEVTQTPSHQVTQMGQEVILRCVPISNHLYFYWYRQILGQKVEFLVSFYNNEISEKSEIFDDQFSVERPDGSNFTLKIRSTKLEDSAMYFCASRSGWGNEKLFFGSGTQLSVL.

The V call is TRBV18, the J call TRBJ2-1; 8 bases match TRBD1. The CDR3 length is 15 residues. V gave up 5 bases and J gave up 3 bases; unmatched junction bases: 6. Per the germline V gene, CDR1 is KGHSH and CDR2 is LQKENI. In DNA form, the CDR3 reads TGTGCCAGCTCAATAACAGGGGGGTACTACAATGAGCAGTTCTTC. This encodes CASSITGGYYNEQFF.

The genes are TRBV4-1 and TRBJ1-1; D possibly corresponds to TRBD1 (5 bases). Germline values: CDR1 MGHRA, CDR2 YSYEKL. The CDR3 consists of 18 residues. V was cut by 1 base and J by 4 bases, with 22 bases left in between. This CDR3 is CASSQVFGAPATGTEAFF. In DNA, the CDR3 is TGCGCCAGCAGCCAAGTTTTTGGGGCACCAGCGACGGGCACTGAAGCTTTCTTT.

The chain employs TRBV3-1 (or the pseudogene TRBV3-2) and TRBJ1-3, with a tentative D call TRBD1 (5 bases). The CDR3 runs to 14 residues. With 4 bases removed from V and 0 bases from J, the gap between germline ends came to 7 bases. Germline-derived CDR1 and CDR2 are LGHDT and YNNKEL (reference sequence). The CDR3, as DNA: TGTGCCAGCAGCCCGGGGGACTCTGGAAACACCATATATTTT. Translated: CASSPGDSGNTIYF.